The clone carrying this TCR beta chain was recorded a few times. The antigen is unknown. This CDR3 has 14 residues. CDR1 is LNHNV, CDR2 YYDKDF, per germline (reference sequence). The V and J ends lost 1 base and 3 bases respectively, with 7 bases between them. Newly diagnosed, the hyperthyroidism patients had under 2 months' duration and were aged 18 to 65. Other autoimmune diseases, uncontrolled infections, pregnancy or lactation ruled patients out of participation. The sequenced template was RNA, covering the TCR beta CDR3 region. An initial RT-PCR round employing HTBI primers preceded a second-round multiplex PCR. TCRdb used MiXCR to reprocess the multiplex PCR reads, holding one entry per CDR3 protein. The sample shows around 1,000,000 distinct CDR3 sequences, less than 45% of them seen only once. This entry is derived from a study of Graves' ophthalmopathy and Graves' hyperthyroidism. Whole-study results and caveats: Most expanded clonotypes in thyroid above 0.001 frequency also showed up in blood.

V and J are TRBV15 and TRBJ2-1; no definite D call. This receptor was obtained from an adult man with Graves' hyperthyroidism. Material for sequencing was peripheral blood or thyroid tissue (not recorded which). In nucleotides, the CDR3 is TGTGCCACCAGCAGAGTCACAGACTACAATGAGCAGTTCTTC. Encoded protein: CATSRVTDYNEQFF. The variable domain in full, with the rest retrieved from reference TRBV15 and TRBJ2-1, is DAMVIQNPRYQVTQFGKPVTLSCSQTLNHNVMYWYQQKSSQAPKLLFHYYDKDFNNEADTPDNFQSRRPNTSFCFLDIRSPGLGDTAMYLCATSRVTDYNEQFFGPGTRLTVL.